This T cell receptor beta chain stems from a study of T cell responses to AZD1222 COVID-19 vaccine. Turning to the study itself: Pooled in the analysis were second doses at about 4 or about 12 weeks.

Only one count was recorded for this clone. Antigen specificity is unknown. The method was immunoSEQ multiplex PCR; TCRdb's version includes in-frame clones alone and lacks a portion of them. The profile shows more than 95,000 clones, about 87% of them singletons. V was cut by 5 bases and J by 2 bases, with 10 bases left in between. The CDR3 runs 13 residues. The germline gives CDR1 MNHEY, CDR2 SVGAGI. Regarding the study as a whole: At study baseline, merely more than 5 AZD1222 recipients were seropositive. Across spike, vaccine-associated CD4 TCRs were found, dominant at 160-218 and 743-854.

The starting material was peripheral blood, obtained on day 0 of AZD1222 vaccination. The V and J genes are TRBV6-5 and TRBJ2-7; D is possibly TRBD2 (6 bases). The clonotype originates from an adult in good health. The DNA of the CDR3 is TGTGCCAGCAGTCTAGCGACCGCCTACGAGCAGTACTTC. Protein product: CASSLATAYEQYF.